Each of the 2 T cell receptor beta chains below was sequenced from the same sample in a study of blood T cell repertoires in COVID-19 (dated by TCRdb to 2018 to 2021). Receptors were amplified or captured by the immunoSEQ multiplex PCR assay. Held by TCRdb, this immuneACCESS table contains in-frame sequences only and omits some clones. Under half of the omission traces to an unresolved V gene where checked; the cause of the rest is unknown. Across this sample there are fewer than 200,000 clones, with less than 85% seen only once. Of the sample, about 5% falls within the top ten clones. The sequencing sample was made of PBMCs or T cells enriched from blood (not recorded which). The receptors originated from a woman in her sixties or seventies with acute COVID-19.

The chain is built from TRBV9 and TRBJ2-1; 10 bases are shared with TRBD1. CDR3 size: 15 residues. V gave up 1 base and J gave up 3 bases; unmatched junction bases: 1. Germline V lookup: CDR1 SGDLS, CDR2 YYNGEE. CDR3 sequence (DNA): TGTGCCAGCAGCGTAAGGGACAGGGGCTACAATGAGCAGTTCTTC. This sequence encodes CASSVRDRGYNEQFF.

This chain links TRBV6-5 with TRBJ2-2, with 10 nucleotides matching TRBD2. The V and J ends lost 1 base and 6 bases, in that order; junction bases with no gene match: 5. Germline V gene sequence: CDR1 MNHEY, CDR2 SVGAGI. This CDR3 contains 16 residues. The CDR3 nucleotides read TGTGCCAGCAGTTACTGGGCTAGCGGGAGCCCCGGGGAGCTGTTTTTT. It encodes CASSYWASGSPGELFF.